Following are 26 T cell receptor beta chains from one sample sequenced in a study of cytomegalovirus exposure and HLA in healthy donors. PCR was performed using 60 Vbeta and 13 Jbeta primers. Clones were sequenced by immunoSEQ multiplex PCR, and TCRdb holds only the in-frame ones, with some missing. Of about 160,000 clones detected, about four fifths appear once; the ten largest clones hold approximately 1.5%. Sequenced input: PBMCs. The receptor source for this set is a girl between 5 and 17 years old in good health and CMV-seropositive.

This chain uses TRBV28 with TRBJ2-7; TRBD2 matches 12 bases. The CDR3 has 16 residues. CDR1 and CDR2 (germline): MDHEN, SYDVKM. J was trimmed by 4 bases and V by 5 bases; bases with no gene match: 9. This chain's CDR3 is CASSRLGLAGKYEQYF. The CDR3, as DNA: TGTGCCAGCAGTCGGCTCGGACTAGCGGGAAAGTACGAGCAGTACTTC.

The chain links TRBV19 to TRBJ2-7; 8 nucleotides match TRBD1. The CDR3 totals 13 residues. J lost 6 bases, V lost 7 bases, and 8 bases had no gene match. Germline lookup yields CDR1 LNHDA and CDR2 SQIVND (reference sequence). CDR3 in DNA: TGTGCCAGTAAAAGCGACAGGGGTGGCGAGCAGTACTTC. As protein: CASKSDRGGEQYF.

V and J are TRBV10-3 and TRBJ1-1; TRBD1 matches 12 bases. Trimming cost V 6 bases and J 1 base; bases outside gene matches: 6. This CDR3 is 16 amino acids long. The germline CDR1 and CDR2 sequences are ENHRY and SYGVKD. CDR3 sequence reads: CAIRPGQGATNTEAFF. The CDR3 coding sequence is TGTGCCATCAGACCGGGACAGGGGGCCACGAACACTGAAGCTTTCTTT.

This clone was seen once. The rearrangement uses TRBV7-9 and TRBJ2-1, with 7 bases fitting TRBD1. Germline V gene sequence: CDR1 SEHNR, CDR2 FQNEAQ (reference sequence). V was clipped by 1 base and J by 6 bases; unmatched bases: 6. CDR3 length: 15 amino acids. The CDR3: CASSLERGQGNEQFF. For the CDR3, the DNA is TGTGCCAGCAGCTTAGAGAGGGGGCAGGGCAATGAGCAGTTCTTC.

This clone was counted between two and nine times. This chain joins TRBV6-4 and TRBJ1-5, with D possibly being TRBD1 (5 bases). Trimming pared 4 bases from V and 7 bases from J, leaving 17 bases between. The germline V gene has CDR1 MRHNA and CDR2 SNTAGT. The CDR3 runs to 15 residues. CDR3 sequence: CASSGRDWLRQPQHF. For the CDR3, the DNA is TGTGCCAGCAGTGGTAGGGACTGGCTAAGACAGCCCCAGCATTTT.

This clone was seen only once. This chain's CDR3 is CASSAGGSGTLFF. Written as DNA, the CDR3 is TGTGCCAGCAGCGCAGGGGGTTCAGGGACACTGTTTTTT. The chain couples TRBV7-6 to TRBJ1-4, with 7 bases aligning to TRBD1. V trimming: 5 bases; J trimming: 13 bases; junction bases outside the gene matches: 10. Germline CDR1 SGHVS, CDR2 FNYEAQ. This CDR3 region has 13 residues.

The chain carries TRBV6-5 and TRBJ1-1; 8 bases agree with TRBD1. The CDR3 runs to 16 residues. J lost 7 bases, V lost 0 bases, and 10 bases had no gene match. The germline V gene encodes CDR1 MNHEY and CDR2 SVGAGI. The CDR3 region is CASSYSGQVVVGEAFF. The CDR3 DNA is TGTGCCAGCAGTTACTCGGGACAGGTAGTTGTGGGTGAAGCTTTCTTT.

The chain is built from TRBV11-2 and TRBJ1-5; 8 bases are shared with TRBD1. Trimming at V came to 1 base and at J to 6 bases, leaving 8 bases not matched to a gene. The length of the CDR3 is 16 residues. CDR1 is SGHAT, CDR2 FQNNGV, per germline. CDR3 in DNA: TGTGCCAGCAGCTTAGGCGCGACAGGGGTCCCTCAGCCCCAGCATTTT. Protein product: CASSLGATGVPQPQHF.

The rearrangement links TRBV4-1 to TRBJ2-7; 8 bases match TRBD1. Germline CDR1 is MGHRA and CDR2 is YSYEKL. The CDR3 has 15 residues. V shed 3 bases, J shed 4 bases, and the junction held 8 bases outside the gene matches. CDR3 sequence reads: CASSQNRDRYYEQYF. DNA for the CDR3: TGCGCCAGCAGCCAGAACCGGGACAGGTATTACGAGCAGTACTTC.

The chain carries TRBV5-4 and TRBJ2-5, with 7 bases lining up with TRBD1. The CDR3 runs 15 residues. CDR1 and CDR2 from the germline V gene are SGHNT and YYREEE (reference sequence). V lost 0 bases, J lost 6 bases, and 8 bases stayed unmatched. The CDR3 DNA sequence: TGTGCCAGCAGCTTGGATCTAAAGGGGGCGCAGACCCAGTACTTC. This sequence encodes CASSLDLKGAQTQYF.

The sample holds a few counts of this clone. The chain uses TRBV18 and TRBJ2-1, with 9 positions matching TRBD2. Germline CDR1 KGHSH, CDR2 LQKENI. The CDR3 contains 15 residues. V shed 3 bases and J 5 bases; nucleotides not matched to a gene: 5. The CDR3 here is CASSPRGGLDNEQFF. CDR3 sequence (DNA): TGTGCCAGCTCACCGCGGGGGGGCCTGGACAATGAGCAGTTCTTC.

The chain couples TRBV27 to TRBJ2-7, with 9 positions matching TRBD2. Looked up from germline, CDR1 is MNHEY and CDR2 is SMNVEV (reference sequence). The CDR3 consists of 15 residues. Trimming took 3 bases from V and 3 from J; bases not matched to a gene: 6. Written as DNA, the CDR3 is TGTGCCAGCAGTTTGGGCGGCGGGAGGGTCTACGAGCAGTACTTC. Protein: CASSLGGGRVYEQYF.

This chain uses TRBV28 with TRBJ2-1, with 16 bases that match TRBD2. CDR3 length: 16 amino acids. The V segment lost 6 bases and the J segment 9 bases; nucleotides outside the gene matches: 8. Germline CDR1 MDHEN, CDR2 SYDVKM. The CDR3 protein is CASRKGLAGGLSEQFF. The CDR3 DNA reads TGTGCCAGCAGAAAGGGACTAGCGGGGGGGCTGAGTGAGCAGTTCTTC.

V is TRBV27 and J is TRBJ1-5; no clear D gene. The length of the CDR3 is 16 residues. The germline V and J ends were trimmed by 5 bases and 5 bases, with 19 bases remaining between them. Germline V lookup: CDR1 MNHEY, CDR2 SMNVEV (reference sequence). The CDR3 region is CASSAFFVPPDQPQHF. CDR3 bases: TGTGCCAGCAGTGCCTTCTTCGTACCACCGGATCAGCCCCAGCATTTT.

This chain connects TRBV28 to TRBJ1-2; tentatively, D is TRBD1 (5 bases). V lost 5 bases and J 8 bases, leaving 24 bases between the germline ends. The CDR3 has 16 amino acids. Germline V lookup: CDR1 MDHEN, CDR2 SYDVKM. The CDR3 region has the DNA TGTGCCAGCAGTACGCAACACCCGGTCCAGGGTACAGGCTACACCTTC. Translation: CASSTQHPVQGTGYTF.

The chain carries TRBV9 and TRBJ1-4; maybe TRBD1 (5 bases). This CDR3 spans 14 amino acids. Germline V gene lookup returns CDR1 SGDLS and CDR2 YYNGEE. Between the trimmed V and J ends, which lost 2 bases and 3 bases, there was a span of 8 bases. This chain's CDR3 is CASSVGGANEKLFF. CDR3 nucleotides: TGTGCCAGCAGCGTCGGGGGAGCTAATGAAAAACTGTTTTTT. Together with reference TRBV9 and TRBJ1-4, the CDR3 gives the full variable domain: DSGVTQTPKHLITATGQRVTLRCSPRSGDLSVYWYQQSLDQGLQFLIQYYNGEERAKGNILERFSAQQFPDLHSELNLSSLELGDSALYFCASSVGGANEKLFFGSGTQLSVL.

This chain links TRBV29-1 with TRBJ2-1; 11 nucleotides match TRBD2. The CDR3 is 18 residues long. Germline CDR1 and CDR2: SQVTM and ANQGSEA. V gave up 4 bases and J gave up 3 bases; unmatched junction bases: 14. CDR3 sequence reads: CSVVVAGGQSTIYNEQFF. The CDR3 region has the DNA TGCAGCGTTGTGGTAGCGGGGGGGCAAAGCACAATCTACAATGAGCAGTTCTTC.

The V gene is TRBV5-4, the J gene TRBJ1-1, with TRBD1 matching over 9 bases. The CDR3 has 15 residues. Germline trimming cut 2 bases from V and 8 bases from J; bases unmatched to any gene: 10. Germline CDR1 and CDR2: SGHNT and YYREEE (reference sequence). The CDR3 bases are TGTGCCAGCAGCTTCGGACAGGGGCAAAATCTAGAAGCTTTCTTT. It is translated as CASSFGQGQNLEAFF.

Here the CDR3 reads CAWSPGLAGGPRFYEQYF. The CDR3 DNA follows: TGTGCCTGGAGTCCCGGACTAGCGGGAGGACCCAGGTTCTACGAGCAGTACTTC. This chain links TRBV30 with TRBJ2-7; TRBD2 agrees at 14 bases. From germline, CDR1 is GTSNPN and CDR2 SVGIG (reference sequence). J gave up 3 bases and V 2 bases, and 12 bases lay outside the gene matches. This CDR3 has 18 amino acids.

The rearrangement links TRBV5-1 to TRBJ2-5; 13 nucleotides line up with TRBD2. Germline CDR1 SGHRS, CDR2 YFSETQ. The CDR3 runs to 15 residues. The trim removed 4 bases at V and 4 bases at J, leaving 4 bases unmatched. Written as DNA, the CDR3 is TGCGCCAGCAGCCAAGGACTAGCGGGAGTAGAGACCCAGTACTTC. It is translated as CASSQGLAGVETQYF.

The chain carries TRBV27 and TRBJ2-1, with 10 bases lining up with TRBD1. Trimming took 2 bases from V and 3 from J; bases not matched to a gene: 10. The CDR3 has 18 residues. The germline V gene has CDR1 MNHEY and CDR2 SMNVEV (reference sequence). Here the CDR3 DNA reads TGTGCCAGCAGTTTACAAACCGGGACAGGGGAGGTCTACAATGAGCAGTTCTTC. The encoded protein is CASSLQTGTGEVYNEQFF.

The chain uses TRBV7-6 and TRBJ1-1, with D uncertain. V lost 1 base to trimming and J lost 4 bases, with 16 bases between them. Per germline, CDR1 SGHVS and CDR2 FNYEAQ. This CDR3 is 16 amino acids long. The CDR3 protein is CASSLGPDLGSTEAFF. For the CDR3, the DNA is TGTGCCAGCAGCTTAGGTCCAGATCTTGGGAGCACTGAAGCTTTCTTT.

The chain recombines TRBV28 with TRBJ2-3; 8 bases match TRBD1. Germline CDR1 and CDR2: MDHEN and SYDVKM. The CDR3 spans 14 residues. V gave up 4 bases and J gave up 1 base; unmatched junction bases: 1. This chain's CDR3 is CASSSQGGTDTQYF. The CDR3, as DNA: TGTGCCAGCAGTTCACAGGGGGGCACAGATACGCAGTATTTT.

This chain joins TRBV6-5 and TRBJ1-2; no reliable D call. V dropped 4 bases and J dropped 2 bases, with 8 bases sitting between them. This CDR3 has 13 residues. Germline CDR1 is MNHEY and CDR2 is SVGAGI. This chain's CDR3 is CASSFGLNYGYTF. CDR3 coding DNA: TGTGCCAGCAGTTTTGGACTAAACTATGGCTACACCTTC.

The chain combines TRBV5-8 with TRBJ1-1; 11 bases agree with TRBD1. Germline CDR1 and CDR2: SGHTS and YDEGEE. The CDR3 has 15 residues. The V gene end was trimmed by 4 bases and the J gene end by 3 bases; junction bases not matched to a gene: 5. The CDR3 region has the DNA TGTGCCAGCAGCCAACCGGGACAGGGGGACACTGAAGCTTTCTTT. This sequence encodes CASSQPGQGDTEAFF.

CDR3 amino acids: CASSPDFTGELFF. CDR3 DNA sequence: TGTGCCAGCAGCCCGGACTTCACCGGGGAGCTGTTTTTT. The genes are TRBV7-9 and TRBJ2-2; possible D gene TRBD2, 5 bases. Trimming stripped 5 bases from V and 4 bases from J, with 8 bases between. This CDR3 is 13 amino acids long. Germline loops: CDR1 SEHNR, CDR2 FQNEAQ (reference sequence).